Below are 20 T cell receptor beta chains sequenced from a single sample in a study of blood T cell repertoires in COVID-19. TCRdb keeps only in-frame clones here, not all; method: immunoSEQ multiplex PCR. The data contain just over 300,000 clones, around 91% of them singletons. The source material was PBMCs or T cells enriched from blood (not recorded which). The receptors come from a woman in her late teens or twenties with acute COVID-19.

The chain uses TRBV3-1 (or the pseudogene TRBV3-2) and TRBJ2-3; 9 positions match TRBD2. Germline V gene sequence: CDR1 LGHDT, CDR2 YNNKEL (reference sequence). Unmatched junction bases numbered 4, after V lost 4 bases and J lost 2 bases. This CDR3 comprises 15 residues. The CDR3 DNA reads TGTGCCAGCAGCCCAATAGCGGGAGTCACAGATACGCAGTATTTT. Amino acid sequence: CASSPIAGVTDTQYF.

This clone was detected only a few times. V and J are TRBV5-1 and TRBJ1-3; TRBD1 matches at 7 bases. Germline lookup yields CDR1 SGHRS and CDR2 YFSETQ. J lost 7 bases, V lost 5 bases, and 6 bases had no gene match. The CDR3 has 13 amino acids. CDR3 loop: CASSQGGANTIYF. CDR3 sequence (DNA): TGCGCCAGCAGTCAAGGGGGCGCGAACACCATATATTTT.

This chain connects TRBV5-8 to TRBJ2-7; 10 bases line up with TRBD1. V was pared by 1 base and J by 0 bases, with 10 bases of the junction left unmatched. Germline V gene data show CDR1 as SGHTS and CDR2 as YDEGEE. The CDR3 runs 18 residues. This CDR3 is CASSLTPIRDRGSYEQYF. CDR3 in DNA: TGTGCCAGCAGCTTGACCCCCATCCGGGACAGGGGCTCCTACGAGCAGTACTTC.

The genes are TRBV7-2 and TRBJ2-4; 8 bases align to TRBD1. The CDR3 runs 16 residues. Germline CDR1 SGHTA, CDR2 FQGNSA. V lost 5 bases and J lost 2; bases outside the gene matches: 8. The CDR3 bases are TGTGCCAGCAGCGTGGACAGGGCCAAGACCAAAAACATTCAGTACTTC. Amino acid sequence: CASSVDRAKTKNIQYF.

As DNA, the CDR3 is TGTGCCAGCAGCCAAGGCGCAAGTCAGCCCCAGCATTTT. Its protein product is CASSQGASQPQHF. The chain links TRBV14 to TRBJ1-5; D gene unclear. CDR1 and CDR2 (germline): SGHDN, FVKESK. The CDR3 has 13 residues. V was cut by 1 base and J by 6 bases, with 7 bases left in between.

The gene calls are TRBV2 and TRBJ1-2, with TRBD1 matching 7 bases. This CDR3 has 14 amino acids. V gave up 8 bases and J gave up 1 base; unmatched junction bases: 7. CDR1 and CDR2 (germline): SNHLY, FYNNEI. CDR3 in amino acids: CASDRASGNYGYTF. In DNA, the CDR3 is TGTGCCAGCGACAGGGCAAGCGGTAACTATGGCTACACCTTC.

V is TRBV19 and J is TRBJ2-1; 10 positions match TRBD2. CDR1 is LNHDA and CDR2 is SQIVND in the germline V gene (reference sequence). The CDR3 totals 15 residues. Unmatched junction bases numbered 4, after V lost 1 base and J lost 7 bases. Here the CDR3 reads CASSIVASGRNEQFF. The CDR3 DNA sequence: TGTGCCAGTAGTATAGTAGCTAGCGGGAGAAATGAGCAGTTCTTC.

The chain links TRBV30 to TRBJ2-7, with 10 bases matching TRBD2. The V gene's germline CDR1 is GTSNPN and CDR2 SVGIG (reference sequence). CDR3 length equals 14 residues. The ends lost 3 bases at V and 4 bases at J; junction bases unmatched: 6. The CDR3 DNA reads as TGTGCCTGGAGGGGACTAGCGCGAGGTTACGAGCAGTACTTC. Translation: CAWRGLARGYEQYF.

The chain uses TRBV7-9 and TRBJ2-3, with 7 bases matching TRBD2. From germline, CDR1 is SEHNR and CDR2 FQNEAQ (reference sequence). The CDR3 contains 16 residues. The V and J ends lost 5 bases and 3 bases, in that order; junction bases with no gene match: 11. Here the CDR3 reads CASSLRGLAVTDTQYF. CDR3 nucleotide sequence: TGTGCCAGCAGCCTCCGAGGGCTAGCGGTTACAGATACGCAGTATTTT.

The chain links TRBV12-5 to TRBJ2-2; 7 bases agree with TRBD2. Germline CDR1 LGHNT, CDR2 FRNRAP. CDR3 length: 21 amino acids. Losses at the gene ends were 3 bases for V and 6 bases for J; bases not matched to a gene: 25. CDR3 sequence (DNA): TGTGCTAGTGGTTTTTTCGTCTTCCCATCGAGCGGGATTCGGTACTCCGGGGAGCTGTTTTTT. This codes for CASGFFVFPSSGIRYSGELFF.

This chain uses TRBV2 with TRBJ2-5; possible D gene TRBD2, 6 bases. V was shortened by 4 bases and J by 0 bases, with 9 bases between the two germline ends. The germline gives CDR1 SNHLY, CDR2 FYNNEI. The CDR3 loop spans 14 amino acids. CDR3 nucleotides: TGTGCCAGCAGTGTCGGGGGAAACCAAGAGACCCAGTACTTC. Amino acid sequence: CASSVGGNQETQYF.

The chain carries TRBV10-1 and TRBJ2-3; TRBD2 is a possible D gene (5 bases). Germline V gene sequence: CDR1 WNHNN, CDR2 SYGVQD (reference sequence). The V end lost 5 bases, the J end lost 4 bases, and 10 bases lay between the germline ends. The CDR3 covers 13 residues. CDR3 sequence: CASSKSGSDTQYF. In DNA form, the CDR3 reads TGCGCCAGCAGTAAATCGGGGTCAGATACGCAGTATTTT.

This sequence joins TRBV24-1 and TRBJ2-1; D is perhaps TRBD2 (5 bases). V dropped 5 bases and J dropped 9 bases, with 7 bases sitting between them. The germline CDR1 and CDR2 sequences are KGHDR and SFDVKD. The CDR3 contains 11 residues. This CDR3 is CATSVRGEQFF. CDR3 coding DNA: TGTGCCACCAGTGTACGGGGTGAGCAGTTCTTC.

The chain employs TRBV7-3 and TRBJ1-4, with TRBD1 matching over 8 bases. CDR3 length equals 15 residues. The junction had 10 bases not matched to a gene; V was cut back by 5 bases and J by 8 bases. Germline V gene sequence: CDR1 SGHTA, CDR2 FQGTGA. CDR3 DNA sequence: TGTGCCAGCAGCCGGACAGGGTCCCAAGGGGAAAAACTGTTTTTT. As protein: CASSRTGSQGEKLFF.

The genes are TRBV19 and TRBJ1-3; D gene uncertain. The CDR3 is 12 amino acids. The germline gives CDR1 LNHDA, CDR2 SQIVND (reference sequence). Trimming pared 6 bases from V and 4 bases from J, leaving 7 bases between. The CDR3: CASSDNGNTIYF. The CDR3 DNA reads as TGTGCCAGTAGCGACAACGGAAACACCATATATTTT.

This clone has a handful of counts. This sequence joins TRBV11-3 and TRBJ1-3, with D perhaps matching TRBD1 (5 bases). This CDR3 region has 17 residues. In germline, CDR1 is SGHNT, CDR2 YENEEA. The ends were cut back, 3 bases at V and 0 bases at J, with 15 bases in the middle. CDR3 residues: CASSFTNAGISGNTIYF. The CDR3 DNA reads TGTGCCAGCAGCTTCACCAACGCAGGGATCTCTGGAAACACCATATATTTT.

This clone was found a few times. The CDR3 nucleotides are TGTGCCAGCAGTTTATCTATCTTCGAGACCCAGTACTTC. Residues: CASSLSIFETQYF. This sequence joins TRBV27 and TRBJ2-5; no firm D call. Between the trimmed V and J ends, which lost 0 bases and 5 bases, there was a span of 7 bases. Per germline, CDR1 MNHEY and CDR2 SMNVEV (reference sequence). The CDR3 runs 13 residues.

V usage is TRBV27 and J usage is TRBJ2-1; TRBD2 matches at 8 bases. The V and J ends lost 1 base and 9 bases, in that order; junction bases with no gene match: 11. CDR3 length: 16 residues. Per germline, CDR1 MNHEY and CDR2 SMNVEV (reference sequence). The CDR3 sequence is CASSLFSGGRSTEQFF. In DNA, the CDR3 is TGTGCCAGCAGTTTATTTTCGGGCGGGAGGAGTACTGAGCAGTTCTTC.

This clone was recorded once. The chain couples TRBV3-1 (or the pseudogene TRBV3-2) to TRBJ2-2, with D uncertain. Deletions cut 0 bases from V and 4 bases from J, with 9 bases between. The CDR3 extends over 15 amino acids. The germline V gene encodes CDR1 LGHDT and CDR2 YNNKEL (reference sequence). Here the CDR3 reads CASSQDQAITGELFF. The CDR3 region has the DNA TGTGCCAGCAGCCAAGATCAGGCCATCACCGGGGAGCTGTTTTTT.

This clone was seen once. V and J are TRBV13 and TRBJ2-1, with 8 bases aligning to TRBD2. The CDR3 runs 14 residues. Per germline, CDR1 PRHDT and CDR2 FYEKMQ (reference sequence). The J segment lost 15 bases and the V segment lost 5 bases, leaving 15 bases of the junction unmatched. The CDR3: CASSPRLGRAKAFF. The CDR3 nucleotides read TGTGCCAGCAGCCCGAGGCTCGGGAGGGCCAAAGCGTTCTTC. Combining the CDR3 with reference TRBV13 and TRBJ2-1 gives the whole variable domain AAGVIQSPRHLIKEKRETATLKCYPIPRHDTVYWYQQGPGQDPQFLISFYEKMQSDKGSIPDRFSAQQFSDYHSELNMSSLELGDSALYFCASSPRLGRAKAFFGPGTRLTVL.